This T cell receptor beta chain is drawn from a study of cytomegalovirus exposure and HLA in healthy donors. On the study more broadly: Earlier results showed 117 million unique TCR beta sequences derived from 150 million to 200 million T cells.

The CDR3 spans 15 residues. The ends lost 0 bases at V and 8 bases at J; junction bases unmatched: 4. Germline V gene sequence: CDR1 SGHNT, CDR2 YYREEE (reference sequence). Whole-study findings and limits: A few chains tied to CMV proved CMV antigen-specific in vitro. Among immune exposure information, only CMV serostatus was available.

60 Vbeta and 13 Jbeta primers were used in PCR. Generated by immunoSEQ multiplex PCR, the TCRdb table keeps only in-frame clones and is missing some. The table has 100,000 to 150,000 clones, 70% to 80% seen once. The table lists this clone with a few counts. As yet, its antigen is unknown. Material for sequencing was PBMCs. The J gene is TRBJ2-1, the V gene TRBV5-4; 11 nucleotides align to TRBD2. This clonotype originated in a man aged 50-59 years in good health and CMV-seropositive. This CDR3 is CASSLELAGGHEQFF. CDR3 coding DNA: TGTGCCAGCAGCTTGGAGCTAGCGGGGGGTCATGAGCAGTTCTTC.